The source of this T cell receptor beta chain is a study of OX40 agonist ivuxolimab in advanced cancers. About the investigation overall: Ivuxolimab was a fully human IgG2 agonistic monoclonal antibody targeting the costimulatory receptor OX40 (CD134). Intravenous ivuxolimab was administered to patients every 2 weeks at six dose levels: 0.01, 0.1, 0.3, 1.5, 3 and 10 mg/kg. Of the approximately 50 patients in dose escalation, some 20 had hepatocellular carcinoma, about 15 had melanoma, 9 had renal cell carcinoma and 9 had head and neck cancer. A male proportion of roughly 80% and a mean age of approximately 61 years, ranging from roughly 23 to 90, were recorded for the dose-escalation cohort. Prior anti-PD-1, anti-PD-L1 or anti-CTLA-4 therapy was permitted, and checkpoint inhibitors had been received by about 44% of dose-escalation patients. Partial responses occurred in three dose-escalation patients: two with cutaneous melanoma and one with hepatocellular carcinoma. Peripheral TCRbeta sequencing was intended to test whether TCR sequence diversity was altered and clonal T-cell expansion was caused by ivuxolimab. The monotherapy dose-escalation portion (N ≈ 55 patients) of the phase I ivuxolimab trial is reported in the paper. Overall study results and their limits: Partial responders in the 0.1-3.0 mg/kg groups had among the lowest normalized peripheral clonal expansion, especially among CD8+ T cells. Low levels of normalized T-cell clonal expansion were also seen in some patients who did not respond. On average, CD8+ T cells showed more expanded clones than CD4+ T cells after ivuxolimab. The antigen specificity of the peripheral T cells that underwent clonal expansion was not determined. At doses of 0.1 to 3.0 mg/kg, clonal expansion of both CD4+ and CD8+ blood T cells was observed from baseline to week 6.

For sequencing of the TCRbeta CDR3 region, genomic DNA was extracted from the sorted cells. The immunoSEQ Assay was used to sequence the TCRbeta CDR3 regions. Drawn from immuneACCESS, this table holds only the in-frame rearrangements with V and J called that TCRdb kept. Clones are partly lost; checked studies trace under half to an unresolved V gene and leave the rest unexplained. The sample table records some 17,000 clones; just under 75% of these occur just once. 20% to 25% of the sample lies in the top ten. The germline V gene specifies SGHVS as CDR1 and FQNEAQ as CDR2. V loses 2 bases, J loses 5 bases, and the germline ends lie 15 bases apart. Measured from the cysteine to the phenylalanine, the CDR3 is 15 residues long. Only the CDR3 DNA is retained, 45 bases long and in frame from the first base. As concerns this clone: This clone's antigen is unknown. Base qualities were left out, and no much larger clone turns up one base away.

The trial excluded patients who had a history of autoimmune disease or were on systemic immunosuppression. Peripheral blood for TCR sequencing was collected from all dose cohorts at baseline, on cycle 4 day 1, and on cycle 7 day 1. The samples were taken from a phase I, first-in-human, multicenter, open-label dose-escalation trial of ivuxolimab. Adults with locally advanced or metastatic head and neck squamous cell, hepatocellular, melanoma or renal cell carcinoma were enrolled in the trial. Before TCR sequencing, CD4+ and CD8+ T cells were separately sorted from peripheral blood. This clonotype was obtained from an adult with an advanced solid tumor such as melanoma, head and neck, liver or kidney cancer. The source material was CD4+ or CD8+ T cells sorted from blood, sampled in a trial of the OX40 agonist ivuxolimab. The chain is made from TRBV7-8 and TRBJ2-5; the D assignment is uncertain and may be TRBD1 or TRBD2, with 7 bases supporting each. This receptor carries the CDR3 CASSLFQGGQETQYF. The bases are TGTGCCAGCAGCTTATTCCAGGGGGGGCAGGAGACCCAGTACTTC. This CDR3, with the reference TRBV7-8 and TRBJ2-5 proteins standing in past its ends, gives the full variable domain GAGVSQSPRYKVAKRGQDVALRCDPISGHVSLFWYQQALGQGPEFLTYFQNEAQLDKSGLPSDRFFAERPEGSVSTLKIQRTQQEDSAVYLCASSLFQGGQETQYFGPGTRLLVL.